This TCR beta chain originates from a study of blood T cell repertoires in COVID-19. About the study: T cells, B-cell-depleted T cells, or PBMCs supplied cDNA or gDNA.

Original processing methods: Estimation of nucleated cell counts relied on the amplification of reference gene primers. This table comes from immunoSEQ multiplex PCR, and its TCRdb copy is limited to in-frame clones, with some not included. V, J and clone size are those of that table, while D and trimming were read from the DNA. The table lists roughly 150,000 clones, 70% to 90% of them singletons. Germline CDR1 is MGHRA and CDR2 is YSYEKL. Trimming took 2 bases from V and 1 from J, leaving 8 bases between them. This CDR3 contains 15 residues. The chain links TRBV4-1 to TRBJ2-2, with D unresolved. Sequencing was performed on peripheral blood. The receptor's source is a man aged 45-60 years with acute or convalescent COVID-19. CDR3 DNA: TGCGCCAGCAGCCAACTACTCCTGAACACCGGGGAGCTGTTTTTT. It yields the protein CASSQLLLNTGELFF.